A single sample is the source of the 25 T cell receptor beta chains below, sequenced in a study of blood T cell repertoires in COVID-19. This table comes from immunoSEQ multiplex PCR, and its TCRdb copy is limited to in-frame clones, with some not included. The table includes 350,000 to 400,000 clones, approximately 86% detected once. Specimen: peripheral blood. The receptors stem from a woman aged 60-75 years with COVID-19, enrolled during active disease.

The V gene is TRBV30, the J gene TRBJ1-3; D gene unclear. CDR3 length: 14 amino acids. Per the germline V gene, CDR1 is GTSNPN and CDR2 is SVGIG (reference sequence). The ends were cut back, 5 bases at V and 4 bases at J, with 15 bases in the middle. CDR3 in DNA: TGTGCCTGGGGCGCGCAAGAACGAGGAAACACCATATATTTT. Its translation is CAWGAQERGNTIYF.

DNA for the CDR3: TGTGCCAGCAACCGGGACAGGTGGCGAGACACTGAAGCTTTCTTT. It is translated as CASNRDRWRDTEAFF. The rearrangement uses TRBV21-1 and TRBJ1-1; whether TRBD1, the table's D call, matches the DNA was not checked. TRBV21-1 is a documented pseudogene. The CDR3 sequence is 15 residues long.

V is TRBV9 and J is TRBJ2-3; tentatively, D is TRBD1 (5 bases). The CDR3 has 14 residues. The V gene's germline CDR1 is SGDLS and CDR2 YYNGEE. V was pared by 2 bases and J by 2 bases, with 9 bases between. The CDR3 protein is CASSVRQYTDTQYF. In DNA, the CDR3 is TGTGCCAGCAGCGTCAGACAGTACACAGATACGCAGTATTTT.

This chain uses TRBV10-3 with TRBJ2-2; maybe TRBD1 (6 bases). This CDR3 region has 15 residues. Trimming took 6 bases from V and 1 from J, leaving 12 bases between them. CDR1 and CDR2 from the germline V gene are ENHRY and SYGVKD. The CDR3 nucleotides are TGTGCCATCAGACCCGGACAGCAGAACACCGGGGAGCTGTTTTTT. It yields the protein CAIRPGQQNTGELFF.

The rearrangement links TRBV7-3 to TRBJ2-1; 10 bases map to TRBD2. J gave up 6 bases and V 1 base, and 6 bases lay outside the gene matches. The CDR3 totals 16 residues. Germline CDR1 and CDR2: SGHTA and FQGTGA. The CDR3 DNA sequence: TGTGCCAGCAGCTTAAGGAGCGGGGGGGCTACCAATGAGCAGTTCTTC. Translation: CASSLRSGGATNEQFF.

Of note for this clone: The junction departs from the called germline gene at one end, perhaps through a read error. The V and J genes are TRBV7-2 and TRBJ1-2; the D is unclear. Germline V gene lookup returns CDR1 SGHTA and CDR2 FQGNSA. This CDR3 is 11 amino acids long. The CDR3 region has the DNA TGTGCCAGCAGCTTAGGTTCGTTAGTTAGCTTC. Translation: CASSLGSLVSF. Filled out from reference TRBV7-2 and TRBJ1-2, the complete variable domain reads GAGVSQSPSNKVTEKGKDVELRCDPISGHTALYWYRQSLGQGLEFLIYFQGNSAPDKSGLPSDRFSAERTGGSVSTLTIQRTQQEDSAVYLCASSLGSLVSFGSGTRLTVV.

Only one count was recorded for this clone. V and J are TRBV29-1 and TRBJ2-1, with 12 bases aligning to TRBD2. J was trimmed by 7 bases and V by 5 bases; bases with no gene match: 15. The CDR3 spans 17 residues. From germline, CDR1 is SQVTM and CDR2 ANQGSEA. The CDR3 loop reads CSVSASGGDRGGNEQFF. In nucleotides, the CDR3 is TGCAGCGTTTCGGCTAGCGGGGGGGATAGGGGAGGTAATGAGCAGTTCTTC.

V gene TRBV6-6 combines with J gene TRBJ2-2, with a tentative D call TRBD1 (7 bases). CDR1 MNHNY and CDR2 SVGAGI come from the germline V gene (reference sequence). V was shortened by 5 bases and J by 4 bases, with 14 bases between the two germline ends. This CDR3 is built from 15 residues. CDR3 sequence reads: CASSRAGQSTGELFF. The CDR3 region has the DNA TGTGCCAGCAGTCGTGCGGGACAGTCCACCGGGGAGCTGTTTTTT.

The V gene is TRBV27, the J gene TRBJ2-3; TRBD2 matches at 9 bases. CDR1 is MNHEY, CDR2 SMNVEV, per germline (reference sequence). There are 18 residues in the CDR3. The trim removed 2 bases at V and 0 bases at J, leaving 9 bases unmatched. The CDR3 protein is CASSLLPAGGPSTDTQYF. The CDR3 DNA follows: TGTGCCAGCAGTTTACTTCCAGCGGGGGGCCCCAGCACAGATACGCAGTATTTT.

This chain uses TRBV7-2 with TRBJ2-4; 7 bases are a match to TRBD1. V shed 0 bases and J 7 bases; nucleotides not matched to a gene: 0. Germline V lookup: CDR1 SGHTA, CDR2 FQGNSA. CDR3 length equals 13 residues. The CDR3 DNA is TGTGCCAGCAGCTTAGCACAGGGGAACATTCAGTACTTC. Protein: CASSLAQGNIQYF.

The chain uses TRBV19 and TRBJ1-2, with D hard to call. CDR3 length equals 13 residues. From germline, CDR1 is LNHDA and CDR2 SQIVND (reference sequence). Trimming removed 4 bases from V and 9 bases from J, with 15 bases in between. Here the CDR3 DNA reads TGTGCCAGTAGTACCAACACAGCCAGCAGCTACACCTTC. Its protein product is CASSTNTASSYTF.

This chain joins TRBV6-2 or TRBV6-3 and TRBJ1-6; no definite D call. Trimming stripped 2 bases from V and 0 bases from J, with 11 bases between. The CDR3 extends over 17 amino acids. The germline V gene has CDR1 MNHEY and CDR2 SVGEGT. CDR3 sequence: CASSYLPGSSYNSPLHF. CDR3 sequence (DNA): TGTGCCAGCAGTTACCTGCCGGGTAGCTCCTATAATTCACCCCTCCACTTT.

V and J are TRBV27 and TRBJ1-6; perhaps TRBD1 as D (5 bases). CDR3 length equals 16 residues. CDR1 is MNHEY and CDR2 is SMNVEV in the germline V gene (reference sequence). V shed 1 base and J shed 4 bases, with 11 bases lying between them. As DNA, the CDR3 is TGTGCCAGCAGTTTATATGGGGGGTTTTATAATTCACCCCTCCACTTT. This translates into CASSLYGGFYNSPLHF.

This chain links TRBV30 with TRBJ1-2, with D perhaps TRBD1 (6 bases). This CDR3 comprises 12 residues. V lost 5 bases, J lost 7 bases, and 14 bases lay in between. Per germline, CDR1 GTSNPN and CDR2 SVGIG (reference sequence). CDR3 amino acids: CAWDRTIFGYTF. As DNA, the CDR3 is TGTGCCTGGGACAGGACAATTTTTGGCTACACCTTC.

CDR3 amino acids: CASSQDGRTGIRYEQYF. As DNA, the CDR3 is TGCGCCAGCAGCCAAGATGGACGGACAGGGATAAGATACGAGCAGTACTTC. This chain uses TRBV4-1 with TRBJ2-7, with TRBD1 matching over 8 bases. Germline values: CDR1 MGHRA, CDR2 YSYEKL. The CDR3 contains 17 residues. The trim removed 0 bases at V and 4 bases at J, leaving 11 bases unmatched.

The chain recombines TRBV7-6 with TRBJ1-4, with D tentatively TRBD1 (6 bases). Trimming removed 5 bases at V and 11 bases at J, with 18 bases between. The CDR3 totals 14 residues. Germline CDR1 reads SGHVS; CDR2 reads FNYEAQ. In DNA, the CDR3 is TGTGCCAGCAGCGCAGGGGCCTCGGGGGGGAAACTGTTTTTT. Its protein product is CASSAGASGGKLFF.

The V and J genes are TRBV5-1 and TRBJ2-6; the match to TRBD1 covers 10 bases. The germline V gene has CDR1 SGHRS and CDR2 YFSETQ. The CDR3 is 16 amino acids. The junction had 2 bases not matched to a gene; V was cut back by 5 bases and J by 0 bases. CDR3: CASSRDRGSGANVLTF. The CDR3 DNA is TGCGCCAGCAGTCGGGACAGGGGCTCTGGGGCCAACGTCCTGACTTTC.

The chain links TRBV6-6 to TRBJ1-6; perhaps TRBD1 as D (5 bases). The CDR3 extends over 12 amino acids. Germline CDR1 is MNHNY and CDR2 is SVGAGI (reference sequence). The CDR3 here is CVAGPHNSPLHF. The CDR3 nucleotides read TGTGTTGCGGGGCCCCATAATTCACCCCTCCACTTT.

The chain couples TRBV5-6 to TRBJ1-1, with D possibly TRBD1 on 6 matching bases. Germline V lookup: CDR1 SGHDT, CDR2 YYEEEE. This CDR3 is built from 13 residues. V lost 6 bases to trimming and J lost 4 bases, with 13 bases between them. The CDR3 DNA follows: TGTGCCAGCACCCTTCCAGGGGTCACTGAAGCTTTCTTT. This encodes CASTLPGVTEAFF.

The V call is TRBV11-3, the J call TRBJ1-1, with a weak D call TRBD1 (6 bases). CDR1 is SGHNT, CDR2 YENEEA, per germline. Trimming removed 3 bases at V and 3 bases at J, with 14 bases between. The CDR3 runs 15 residues. The CDR3 bases are TGTGCCAGCAGCTTTTTCGGAGGGGGGGACACTGAAGCTTTCTTT. Translation: CASSFFGGGDTEAFF.

The chain couples TRBV7-9 to TRBJ2-1, with 10 nucleotides matching TRBD2. The germline V gene encodes CDR1 SEHNR and CDR2 FQNEAQ (reference sequence). The CDR3 is 17 amino acids. V lost 5 bases to trimming and J lost 0 bases; unmatched junction nucleotides: 7. CDR3: CASSGVAGGHSYNEQFF. The CDR3 nucleotides are TGTGCCAGCAGCGGGGTAGCGGGGGGACACTCCTACAATGAGCAGTTCTTC.

The CDR3 nucleotides are TGTGCCAGCAGTTGGGGGGATCACGGAAAAAGCAATCAGCCCCAGCATTTT. It yields the protein CASSWGDHGKSNQPQHF. The V call is TRBV28, the J call TRBJ1-5, with TRBD1 as a possible D gene (5 bases). Trimming took off 4 bases at V and 1 base at J, with 17 bases between the two ends. The CDR3 runs to 17 residues. Germline V gene sequence: CDR1 MDHEN, CDR2 SYDVKM.

The CDR3 protein is CASSLFTGAGGETQYF. CDR3 in DNA: TGTGCCAGCAGCTTATTTACGGGGGCCGGGGGGGAGACCCAGTACTTC. V gene TRBV7-2 combines with J gene TRBJ2-5; D is possibly TRBD2 (7 bases). The CDR3 loop spans 16 amino acids. Germline V gives CDR1 SGHTA, CDR2 FQGNSA. Between the trimmed V and J ends, which lost 2 bases and 5 bases, there was a span of 18 bases.

The CDR3 loop reads CASSVDMYTEAFF. In nucleotides, the CDR3 is TGCGCCAGCAGCGTGGACATGTACACTGAAGCTTTCTTT. The chain combines TRBV5-1 with TRBJ1-1; D is perhaps TRBD1 (5 bases). Trimming pared 4 bases from V and 3 bases from J, leaving 10 bases between. The germline CDR1 and CDR2 sequences are SGHRS and YFSETQ. This CDR3 comprises 13 residues.

The genes are TRBV30 and TRBJ2-5, with 7 bases matching TRBD1. The CDR3 runs 14 residues. The junction had 6 bases not matched to a gene; V was cut back by 1 base and J by 4 bases. Germline V gene data show CDR1 as GTSNPN and CDR2 as SVGIG (reference sequence). CDR3 residues: CAWSGQGRRETQYF. CDR3 coding DNA: TGTGCCTGGAGTGGACAGGGACGTCGAGAGACCCAGTACTTC.